A single sample is the source of the 15 T cell receptor beta chains below, sequenced in a study of blood T cell repertoires in COVID-19. The assay was immunoSEQ multiplex PCR, and TCRdb's table has in-frame clones only and misses some. The table includes about 370,000 clones, around nine tenths detected once. The sequenced sample was PBMCs or T cells enriched from blood (not recorded which). Receptor source: a woman in her twenties or thirties who had recovered from COVID-19.

J is TRBJ1-2 and V is TRBV5-4; D is possibly TRBD1 (5 bases). V shed 0 bases and J shed 4 bases, with 13 bases lying between them. This CDR3 contains 15 residues. In germline, CDR1 is SGHNT, CDR2 YYREEE (reference sequence). The CDR3 DNA sequence: TGTGCCAGCAGCTTGGACCAGACAGCATTCTATGGCTACACCTTC. Its protein is CASSLDQTAFYGYTF.

CDR3 sequence reads: CASRGLAGGAYNEQFF. The CDR3 bases are TGTGCCAGCAGGGGACTAGCGGGAGGTGCCTACAATGAGCAGTTCTTC. The chain links TRBV7-9 to TRBJ2-1; TRBD2 matches at 15 bases. The J segment lost 2 bases and the V segment lost 6 bases, leaving 2 bases of the junction unmatched. Germline CDR1 is SEHNR and CDR2 is FQNEAQ (reference sequence). This CDR3 spans 16 amino acids. Using reference TRBV7-9 and TRBJ2-1 for the parts outside the CDR3, the full variable domain is DTGVSQNPRHKITKRGQNVTFRCDPISEHNRLYWYRQTLGQGPEFLTYFQNEAQLEKSRLLSDRFSAERPKGSFSTLEIQRTEQGDSAMYLCASRGLAGGAYNEQFFGPGTRLTVL.

As concerns this clone: At the DNA level, this CDR3 is encoded by other sequences in the same sample as well. The chain links TRBV5-1 to TRBJ2-7; TRBD1 agrees at 7 bases. V was pared by 0 bases and J by 1 base, with 1 base of the junction left unmatched. Germline assignment: CDR1 SGHRS and CDR2 YFSETQ. The CDR3 runs 14 residues. In DNA, the CDR3 is TGCGCCAGCAGCTTGGGACAGGGTTCCTACGAGCAGTACTTC. Residues: CASSLGQGSYEQYF. The full variable domain, with the rest looked up from reference TRBV5-1 and TRBJ2-7, is KAGVTQTPRYLIKTRGQQVTLSCSPISGHRSVSWYQQTPGQGLQFLFEYFSETQRNKGNFPGRFSGRQFSNSRSEMNVSTLELGDSALYLCASSLGQGSYEQYFGPGTRLTVT.

The chain is built from TRBV15 and TRBJ1-5, with 7 nucleotides matching TRBD1. The germline V gene has CDR1 LNHNV and CDR2 YYDKDF (reference sequence). This CDR3 region has 15 residues. V lost 1 base, J lost 7 bases, and 7 bases stayed unmatched. The CDR3 DNA sequence: TGTGCCACCAGCAGAGTGCGACAGGGATACCAGCCCCAGCATTTT. This translates into CATSRVRQGYQPQHF.

This clone was found a few times. The rearrangement uses TRBV5-5 and TRBJ2-7; 11 positions match TRBD1. Germline CDR1 reads SGHKS; CDR2 reads YYEKEE (reference sequence). With V trimmed by 4 bases and J by 5 bases, 5 bases remained unmatched. CDR3 length equals 14 residues. CDR3 sequence (DNA): TGTGCCAGCAGCAGGACAGGGGGCGGAAACGAGCAGTACTTC. Protein: CASSRTGGGNEQYF.

The chain uses TRBV11-3 and TRBJ1-1; no definite D call. Trimming removed 5 bases from V and 10 bases from J, with 17 bases in between. This CDR3 comprises 13 residues. Germline CDR1 reads SGHNT; CDR2 reads YENEEA. The CDR3: CASSPRPLRGAFF. The DNA for the CDR3 is TGTGCCAGCAGCCCCAGGCCCCTCCGTGGAGCTTTCTTT.

The chain links TRBV5-1 to TRBJ1-1, with TRBD1 as a possible D gene (5 bases). V gave up 4 bases and J gave up 1 base, with 17 bases separating them. Germline V lookup: CDR1 SGHRS, CDR2 YFSETQ. This CDR3 comprises 16 residues. CDR3: CASSLTLRGRNTEAFF. For the CDR3, the DNA is TGCGCCAGCAGCCTCACGTTACGGGGGAGGAACACTGAAGCTTTCTTT.

The chain uses TRBV27 and TRBJ1-4; 9 bases map to TRBD1. Trimming removed 6 bases from V and 7 bases from J; junction bases left unmatched: 6. CDR1 and CDR2 (germline): MNHEY, SMNVEV (reference sequence). The CDR3 is 14 residues long. Written as DNA, the CDR3 is TGTGCCAGCAGCCGACAGGGGGGTCGTGAAAAACTGTTTTTT. Translation: CASSRQGGREKLFF.

The rearrangement joins TRBV12-3 or TRBV12-4 to TRBJ1-1; D uncertain. This CDR3 comprises 12 residues. V lost 6 bases and J 7 bases, leaving 12 bases between the germline ends. The CDR3 DNA reads as TGTGCCAGCAGACCGAATTTCGGTGAAGCTTTCTTT. Protein sequence: CASRPNFGEAFF.

The chain recombines TRBV7-8 with TRBJ1-1, with D perhaps TRBD1 (5 bases). V dropped 5 bases and J dropped 0 bases, with 16 bases sitting between them. The CDR3 extends over 16 amino acids. The germline V gene encodes CDR1 SGHVS and CDR2 FQNEAQ. The CDR3 coding sequence is TGTGCCAGCAGCCCCCGACAGTTGGGGTTGAACACTGAAGCTTTCTTT. Its translation is CASSPRQLGLNTEAFF.

The CDR3: CASSLDKNYGYTF. The CDR3 DNA reads as TGTGCCAGCAGCCTGGACAAGAACTATGGCTACACCTTC. The genes are TRBV3-1 (or the pseudogene TRBV3-2) and TRBJ1-2; weak D call: TRBD1 (5 bases). Germline V gene sequence: CDR1 LGHDT, CDR2 YNNKEL (reference sequence). Trimming cost V 4 bases and J 2 bases, with 8 bases left between them. CDR3 length equals 13 residues.

This clone has more than one count but fewer than ten. The CDR3 region is CASSFGHLHSYGYTF. CDR3 nucleotide sequence: TGTGCCAGCAGCTTCGGACACCTGCACTCATATGGCTACACCTTC. The V call is TRBV7-2, the J call TRBJ1-2; D is possibly TRBD1 (5 bases). V lost 3 bases, J lost 5 bases, and 16 bases lay in between. Per germline, CDR1 SGHTA and CDR2 FQGNSA. The length of the CDR3 is 15 residues. Based on the CDR3 plus reference TRBV7-2 and TRBJ1-2, the full variable domain is GAGVSQSPSNKVTEKGKDVELRCDPISGHTALYWYRQSLGQGLEFLIYFQGNSAPDKSGLPSDRFSAERTGGSVSTLTIQRTQQEDSAVYLCASSFGHLHSYGYTFGSGTRLTVV.

The chain has TRBV29-1 and TRBJ2-2, with 10 bases matching TRBD1. After removal of 5 bases from V and 3 bases from J, the junction contained 3 bases not matched to a gene. Per germline, CDR1 SQVTM and CDR2 ANQGSEA. The CDR3 is made up of 14 amino acids. The DNA for the CDR3 is TGCAGCGTTCGGACAGGGGGGGACACCGGGGAGCTGTTTTTT. It encodes CSVRTGGDTGELFF.

The CDR3 bases are TGTGCCAGCAGCGTAGGATTAGCGGGAGGTATCAGCAATGAGCAGTTCTTC. Its translation is CASSVGLAGGISNEQFF. This rearrangement joins TRBV9 to TRBJ2-1; 10 nucleotides align to TRBD2. The germline CDR1 and CDR2 sequences are SGDLS and YYNGEE. The CDR3 loop spans 17 amino acids. Trimming cost V 0 bases and J 6 bases; bases outside gene matches: 9.

In this sample, this clone turned up once. This chain uses TRBV5-6 with TRBJ2-7; the D gene is possibly TRBD2 (5 bases). The germline V gene encodes CDR1 SGHDT and CDR2 YYEEEE. The CDR3 runs to 15 residues. V was shortened by 4 bases and J by 3 bases, with 17 bases between the two germline ends. The CDR3 spells CASSNGWESHYEQYF. As DNA, the CDR3 is TGTGCCAGCAGCAACGGGTGGGAGTCCCACTACGAGCAGTACTTC.